The following is a T cell receptor (beta chain) sequence with its context. The source of the sample is a study of OX40 agonist ivuxolimab in advanced cancers. About the research overall: Age averaged about 62 years (range roughly 20 to 90), and less than 85% were male. Previous treatment with anti-PD-1, anti-PD-L1 or anti-CTLA-4 therapy was allowed; 35% to 50% had received some.

Sequenced by immunoSEQ multiplex PCR; TCRdb stores in-frame clones only, minus some. The sample includes around 74,000 clones, 85% to 90% of them seen just once. Individuals having autoimmune disease history or systemic immunosuppression were not enrolled. Sampling times: baseline, cycle 4 day 1, cycle 7 day 1. This CDR3 is 14 amino acids long. Germline V gene data show CDR1 as KGHSH and CDR2 as LQKENI. Trimming took off 3 bases at V and 1 base at J, with 9 bases between the two ends. Specimen: CD4+ or CD8+ T cells sorted from blood, collected in a trial of the OX40 agonist ivuxolimab. This rearrangement joins TRBV18 to TRBJ1-1, with D perhaps matching TRBD1 (5 bases). The clonotype was recovered from an adult with an advanced solid tumor such as melanoma, head and neck, liver or kidney cancer. CDR3 nucleotides: TGTGCCAGCTCACCCCCGAGGGGGAACACTGAAGCTTTCTTT. This sequence encodes CASSPPRGNTEAFF.